These T cell receptor beta chains were read from a single sample in a study of post-analysis software for immune sequencing data. A single record per CDR3 protein comes from TCRdb applying MiXCR to the PCR reads. Of hundreds of thousands of distinct CDR3 sequences detected, roughly 38% appear once; the ten largest clones hold 7.6%. Sequencing was performed on blood. The receptors here all came from a girl aged 2 to 10 with multiple sclerosis. CDR3s include the opening cysteine and the closing phenylalanine or tryptophan. The D gene is left open where the match is weak. Some rows have no size entry. The others give once, few or many, or a class for an expanded clone.

v_gene: TRBV6-1; d_gene: TRBD1; len: 14; j_gene: TRBJ1-4; abundance: NA; CDR3nt: TGTGCCAGCAGCTTGACAGGGCAGGGTGAAAAACTGTTTTTT; CDR3aa: CASSLTGQGEKLFF
v_gene: TRBV5-1; d_gene: TRBD1; len: 13; j_gene: TRBJ2-5; abundance: few; CDR3nt: TGCGCCAGCAGCTTACAGGGGGATGAGACCCAGTACTTC; CDR3aa: CASSLQGDETQYF
v_gene: TRBV7-3; d_gene: NA; len: 14; j_gene: TRBJ2-6; abundance: few; CDR3nt: TGTGCCAGCAGGCCGGGATCTGGGGCCAACGTCCTGACTTTC; CDR3aa: CASRPGSGANVLTF
v_gene: TRBV5-1; d_gene: NA; len: 12; j_gene: TRBJ1-2; abundance: NA; CDR3nt: TGCGCCAGCAGCAGGGGCGGCGATGGCTACACCTTC; CDR3aa: CASSRGGDGYTF
v_gene: TRBV7-2; d_gene: NA; len: 16; j_gene: TRBJ2-3; abundance: NA; CDR3nt: TGTGCCAGCAGCTCCCCCGATTTCTGGAGCACAGGTACGCAGTATTTT; CDR3aa: CASSSPDFWSTGTQYF
v_gene: TRBV18; d_gene: TRBD2; len: 16; j_gene: TRBJ2-2; abundance: NA; CDR3nt: TGTGCCAGCTCACCTCGGGCGGGAGGAGGCACCGGGGAGCTGTTTTTT; CDR3aa: CASSPRAGGGTGELFF
v_gene: TRBV3-1; d_gene: TRBD1; len: 19; j_gene: TRBJ2-7; abundance: NA; CDR3nt: TGTGCCAGCAGCCCCCCTACCGGGACAGGGCCCTCCTGGGTCCACGAGCAGTACTTC; CDR3aa: CASSPPTGTGPSWVHEQYF
v_gene: TRBV6-4; d_gene: TRBD2; len: 16; j_gene: TRBJ2-1; abundance: NA; CDR3nt: TGTGCCAGCGGGGAAGCCGGGACTAGCGGATACAATGAGCAGTTCTTC; CDR3aa: CASGEAGTSGYNEQFF
v_gene: TRBV7-3; d_gene: TRBD1; len: 17; j_gene: TRBJ2-1; abundance: few; CDR3nt: TGTGCCAGCAGCTTAATTGGTGGGGGATCAGGGGGAAATGAGCAGTTCTTC; CDR3aa: CASSLIGGGSGGNEQFF
v_gene: TRBV18; d_gene: TRBD1; len: 14; j_gene: TRBJ1-1; abundance: few; CDR3nt: TGTGCCAGCTCACCACAATCAGGGGGCAGTGAAGCTTTCTTT; CDR3aa: CASSPQSGGSEAFF
v_gene: TRBV5-1; d_gene: NA; len: 17; j_gene: TRBJ2-5; abundance: NA; CDR3nt: TGCGCCAGCAGCCTAGCAGGGTCTGGAGGGGGCTCTTCAGAGCAGTACTTC; CDR3aa: CASSLAGSGGGSSEQYF
v_gene: TRBV6-5; d_gene: NA; len: 14; j_gene: TRBJ2-1; abundance: few; CDR3nt: TGTGCCAGCAGTTTTACGGGGAACTACAATGAGCAGTTCTTC; CDR3aa: CASSFTGNYNEQFF
v_gene: TRBV7-3; d_gene: NA; len: 14; j_gene: TRBJ2-5; abundance: many; CDR3nt: TGTGCCAGCAGCTTATTCGGTCAGAGGGAGACCCAGTACTTC; CDR3aa: CASSLFGQRETQYF
v_gene: TRBV5-5; d_gene: NA; len: 15; j_gene: TRBJ2-1; abundance: NA; CDR3nt: TGTGCCAGCAGCTTCCGGGACAACTCCTACAATGAGCAGTTCTTC; CDR3aa: CASSFRDNSYNEQFF
v_gene: TRBV29-1; d_gene: NA; len: 13; j_gene: TRBJ2-7; abundance: few; CDR3nt: TGCAGCGCCCTCCGGGACAACTCCTACGAGCAGTACTTC; CDR3aa: CSALRDNSYEQYF
v_gene: TRBV20-1; d_gene: TRBD1; len: 13; j_gene: TRBJ2-5; abundance: few; CDR3nt: TGCAGTGCAACCGGGACAGGAGGCGAGACCCAGTACTTC; CDR3aa: CSATGTGGETQYF
v_gene: TRBV28; d_gene: NA; len: 15; j_gene: TRBJ1-2; abundance: NA; CDR3nt: TGTGCCAGCAGTATCAGACAAGGACCCAACTATGGCTACACCTTC; CDR3aa: CASSIRQGPNYGYTF
v_gene: TRBV6-5; d_gene: TRBD1; len: 15; j_gene: TRBJ1-5; abundance: few; CDR3nt: TGTGCCAGCAGTTACTCGAAGGGGGCCGATCAGCCCCAGCATTTT; CDR3aa: CASSYSKGADQPQHF
v_gene: TRBV20-1; d_gene: NA; len: 13; j_gene: TRBJ1-5; abundance: NA; CDR3nt: TGCAGTGCTACGGACACGAGCAATCAGCCCCAGCATTTT; CDR3aa: CSATDTSNQPQHF
v_gene: TRBV29-1; d_gene: NA; len: 14; j_gene: TRBJ2-5; abundance: NA; CDR3nt: TGCAGCGTTGAAAGGAGAGGGGGTCAAGAGACCCAGTACTTC; CDR3aa: CSVERRGGQETQYF
v_gene: TRBV5-1; d_gene: NA; len: 13; j_gene: TRBJ1-1; abundance: NA; CDR3nt: TGCGCCAGCAGCTTCCCTGACGGTCCTGAAGCTTTCTTT; CDR3aa: CASSFPDGPEAFF
v_gene: TRBV10-2; d_gene: TRBD2; len: 16; j_gene: TRBJ2-1; abundance: NA; CDR3nt: TGCGCCAGCAGTGGCGAGCGGGGGGGCGTATACAATGAGCAGTTCTTC; CDR3aa: CASSGERGGVYNEQFF
v_gene: TRBV6-5; d_gene: NA; len: 13; j_gene: TRBJ2-1; abundance: NA; CDR3nt: TGTGCCAGCAGTTCGGAGCGGTTCAATGAGCAGTTCTTC; CDR3aa: CASSSERFNEQFF
v_gene: TRBV29-1; d_gene: NA; len: 14; j_gene: TRBJ1-5; abundance: few; CDR3nt: TGCAGCGTCCAAACACAGGGTTTAGGGCAGCCCCAGCATTTT; CDR3aa: CSVQTQGLGQPQHF
v_gene: TRBV14; d_gene: NA; len: 13; j_gene: TRBJ2-7; abundance: few; CDR3nt: TGTGCCAGCAGTCTAAGGGACTCCCACGAGCAGTACTTC; CDR3aa: CASSLRDSHEQYF
v_gene: TRBV7-2; d_gene: NA; len: 12; j_gene: TRBJ2-3; abundance: NA; CDR3nt: TGTGCCAGCAGCCTTTTCACAGATACGCAGTATTTT; CDR3aa: CASSLFTDTQYF
v_gene: TRBV9; d_gene: NA; len: 14; j_gene: TRBJ2-1; abundance: few; CDR3nt: TGTGCCAGCAGCGGGGGGCCCTCCTACAATGAGCAGTTCTTC; CDR3aa: CASSGGPSYNEQFF
v_gene: TRBV11-2; d_gene: NA; len: 13; j_gene: TRBJ1-5; abundance: NA; CDR3nt: TGTGCCAGCAGCCCCTCGAAAAATCAGCCCCAGCATTTT; CDR3aa: CASSPSKNQPQHF
v_gene: TRBV20-1; d_gene: TRBD2; len: 17; j_gene: TRBJ2-7; abundance: few; CDR3nt: TGCAGTGCTTTCGGGCCGGGACTAGCGGGAGGAACCTACGAGCAGTACTTC; CDR3aa: CSAFGPGLAGGTYEQYF
v_gene: TRBV20-1; d_gene: TRBD2; len: 16; j_gene: TRBJ2-1; abundance: once; CDR3nt: TGCAGTGCTAGTCTGACTAGCGGGAGAAGGGGCAATGAGCAGTTCTTC; CDR3aa: CSASLTSGRRGNEQFF
v_gene: TRBV29-1; d_gene: NA; len: 14; j_gene: TRBJ2-3; abundance: NA; CDR3nt: TGCAGCGTCAAACAAGGCCTTAGCACAGATACGCAGTATTTT; CDR3aa: CSVKQGLSTDTQYF
v_gene: TRBV12-3/TRBV12-4; d_gene: NA; len: 16; j_gene: TRBJ2-3; abundance: NA; CDR3nt: TGTACCAGCAGTTTAGTGCAGACCACTAGCACAGATACGCAGTATTTT; CDR3aa: CTSSLVQTTSTDTQYF
v_gene: TRBV10-3; d_gene: NA; len: 13; j_gene: TRBJ2-3; abundance: NA; CDR3nt: TGTGCCATCAGTGAGCCGTCAGCAAATACGCAGTATTTT; CDR3aa: CAISEPSANTQYF
v_gene: TRBV5-1; d_gene: NA; len: 20; j_gene: TRBJ2-6; abundance: NA; CDR3nt: TGCGCCAGCAGCTTGAAAGGGAGATACTACACTCGCTCTGGGGCCAACGTCCTGACTTTC; CDR3aa: CASSLKGRYYTRSGANVLTF
v_gene: TRBV7-6; d_gene: NA; len: 13; j_gene: TRBJ2-7; abundance: few; CDR3nt: TGTGCCAGCAGCTTGTCAGGCGGGGACGAGCAGTACTTC; CDR3aa: CASSLSGGDEQYF
v_gene: TRBV28; d_gene: TRBD1; len: 15; j_gene: TRBJ1-4; abundance: NA; CDR3nt: TGTGCCAGCAGTCGGAGGGACAGGGGACTGGGAAAACTGTTTTTT; CDR3aa: CASSRRDRGLGKLFF
v_gene: TRBV6-1; d_gene: NA; len: 11; j_gene: TRBJ2-5; abundance: few; CDR3nt: TGTGCCAGCAGCGAGACAGAGACCCAGTACTTC; CDR3aa: CASSETETQYF
v_gene: TRBV7-6; d_gene: NA; len: 14; j_gene: TRBJ2-5; abundance: NA; CDR3nt: TGTGCCAGCAGCTTATGGGCCTCCGTTGAGACCCAGTACTTC; CDR3aa: CASSLWASVETQYF
v_gene: TRBV6-5; d_gene: NA; len: 13; j_gene: TRBJ2-1; abundance: NA; CDR3nt: TGTGCCAGCAGTCGCCTCAAGAACAATGAGCAGTTCTTC; CDR3aa: CASSRLKNNEQFF
v_gene: TRBV12-3/TRBV12-4; d_gene: NA; len: 14; j_gene: TRBJ1-6; abundance: NA; CDR3nt: TGTGCCAGCAGTTTTCAGGGAGAAAATTCACCCCTCCACTTT; CDR3aa: CASSFQGENSPLHF
v_gene: TRBV4-1; d_gene: NA; len: 15; j_gene: TRBJ2-7; abundance: NA; CDR3nt: TGCGCCAGCAGCCAAGTGGCTAAAACTGACTACGAGCAGTACTTC; CDR3aa: CASSQVAKTDYEQYF
v_gene: TRBV12-3/TRBV12-4; d_gene: TRBD1; len: 15; j_gene: TRBJ2-7; abundance: few; CDR3nt: TGTGCCAGCAGTTATCCGGGACAGGGGATCTACGAGCAGTACTTC; CDR3aa: CASSYPGQGIYEQYF
v_gene: TRBV5-1; d_gene: TRBD2; len: 16; j_gene: TRBJ2-7; abundance: few; CDR3nt: TGCGCCAGCAGCTTGGCCAGCGGACTAGCGGGAGTCGAGCAGTACTTC; CDR3aa: CASSLASGLAGVEQYF
v_gene: TRBV5-5; d_gene: NA; len: 14; j_gene: TRBJ1-5; abundance: NA; CDR3nt: TGTGCCAGCAGCTTGGAGAGGGTGAGGCAGCCCCAGCATTTT; CDR3aa: CASSLERVRQPQHF
v_gene: TRBV20-1; d_gene: NA; len: 19; j_gene: TRBJ2-1; abundance: NA; CDR3nt: TGCAGTGCTCCCGGTGGAGGGGCGCAGATCCCCTTTTCGTACAATGAGCAGTTCTTC; CDR3aa: CSAPGGGAQIPFSYNEQFF
v_gene: TRBV24-1; d_gene: NA; len: 14; j_gene: TRBJ2-7; abundance: few; CDR3nt: TGTGCCACCAGTGATTCGGGGACGCTTTACGAGCAGTACTTC; CDR3aa: CATSDSGTLYEQYF
v_gene: TRBV7-3; d_gene: NA; len: 16; j_gene: TRBJ2-2; abundance: NA; CDR3nt: TGTGCCTGCAGCTTAAAGGGCGGGGAGAACACCGGGGAGCTGTTTTTT; CDR3aa: CACSLKGGENTGELFF
v_gene: TRBV4-1; d_gene: TRBD1; len: 15; j_gene: TRBJ2-7; abundance: NA; CDR3nt: TGCGCCAGCAGCCAAGTAGGACAGGGCCAGTACGAGCAGTACTTC; CDR3aa: CASSQVGQGQYEQYF
v_gene: TRBV7-6; d_gene: NA; len: 17; j_gene: TRBJ2-7; abundance: NA; CDR3nt: TGTGCCAGCAGCTTAGATTTCCGCGACAGGACCTCCTACGAGCACTACTTC; CDR3aa: CASSLDFRDRTSYEHYF
v_gene: TRBV11-1; d_gene: NA; len: 13; j_gene: TRBJ2-1; abundance: once; CDR3nt: TGTGCCAGCAGCCAATCGTACCAGGTTGAGCAGTTCTTC; CDR3aa: CASSQSYQVEQFF
v_gene: TRBV18; d_gene: NA; len: 13; j_gene: TRBJ1-5; abundance: few; CDR3nt: TGTGCCAGCTCACCAAACGGAAATCAGCCCCAGCATTTT; CDR3aa: CASSPNGNQPQHF